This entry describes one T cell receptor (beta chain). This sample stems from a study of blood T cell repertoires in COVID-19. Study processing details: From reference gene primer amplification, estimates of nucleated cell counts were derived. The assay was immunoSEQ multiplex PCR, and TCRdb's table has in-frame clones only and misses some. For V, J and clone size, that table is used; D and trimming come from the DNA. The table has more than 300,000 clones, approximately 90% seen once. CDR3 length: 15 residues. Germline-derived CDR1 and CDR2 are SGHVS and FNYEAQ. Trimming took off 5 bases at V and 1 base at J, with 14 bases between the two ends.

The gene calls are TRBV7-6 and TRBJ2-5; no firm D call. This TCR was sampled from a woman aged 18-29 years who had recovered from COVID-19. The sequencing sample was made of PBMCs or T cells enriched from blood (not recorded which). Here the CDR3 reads CASSPIQTGQETQYF. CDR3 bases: TGTGCCAGCAGCCCCATTCAGACTGGCCAAGAGACCCAGTACTTC.